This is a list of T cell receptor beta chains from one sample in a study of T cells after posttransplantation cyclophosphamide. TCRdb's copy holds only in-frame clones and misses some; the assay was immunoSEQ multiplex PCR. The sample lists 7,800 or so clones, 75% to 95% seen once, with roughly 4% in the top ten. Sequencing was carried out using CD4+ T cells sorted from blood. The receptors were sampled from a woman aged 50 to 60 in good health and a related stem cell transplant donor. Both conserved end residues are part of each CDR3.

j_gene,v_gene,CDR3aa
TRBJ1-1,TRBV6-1,CASSAWTGQNTEAFF
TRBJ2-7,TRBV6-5,CASRSEREENYEQYF
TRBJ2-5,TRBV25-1,CASSELTGGAETQYF
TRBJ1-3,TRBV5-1,CASSSGTGTGNTIYF
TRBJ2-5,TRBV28,CASSSGRETQYF
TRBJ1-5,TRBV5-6,CASSFQAAGTSQPQHF
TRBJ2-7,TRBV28,CASSSLAGASYEQYF
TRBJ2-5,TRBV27,CASSFGYQETQYF
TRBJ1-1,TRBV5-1,CASSLGLSNTEAFF
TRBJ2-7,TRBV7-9,CASSIKQGQFYEQYF
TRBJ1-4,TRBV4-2,CASSQGGSQGAPNF
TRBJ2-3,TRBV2,CATLAGNTDTQYF